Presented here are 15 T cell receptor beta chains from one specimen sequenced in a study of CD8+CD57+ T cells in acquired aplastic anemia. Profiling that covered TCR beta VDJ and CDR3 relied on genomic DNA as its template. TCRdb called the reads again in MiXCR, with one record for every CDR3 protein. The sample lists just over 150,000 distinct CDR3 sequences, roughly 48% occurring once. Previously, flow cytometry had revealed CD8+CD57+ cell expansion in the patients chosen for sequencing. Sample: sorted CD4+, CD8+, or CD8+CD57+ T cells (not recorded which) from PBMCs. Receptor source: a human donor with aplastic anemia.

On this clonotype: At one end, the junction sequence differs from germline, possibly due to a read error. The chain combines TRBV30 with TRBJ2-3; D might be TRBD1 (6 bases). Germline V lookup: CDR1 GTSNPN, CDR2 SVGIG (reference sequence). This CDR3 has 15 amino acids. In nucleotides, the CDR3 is TGTGCCTGGAGTGTCCAGATAGGGGACACAGATACGCAGTGTTTT. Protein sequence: CAWSVQIGDTDTQCF. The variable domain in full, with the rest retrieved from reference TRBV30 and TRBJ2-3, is SQTIHQWPATLVQPVGSPLSLECTVEGTSNPNLYWYRQAAGRGLQLLFYSVGIGQISSEVPQNLSASRPQDRQFILSSKKLLLSDSGFYLCAWSVQIGDTDTQCFGPGTRLTVL.

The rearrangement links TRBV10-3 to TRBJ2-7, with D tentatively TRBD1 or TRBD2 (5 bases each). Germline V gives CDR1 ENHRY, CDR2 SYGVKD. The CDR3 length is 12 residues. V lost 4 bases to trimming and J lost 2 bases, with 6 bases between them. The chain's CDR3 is CAISGDPYEQYF. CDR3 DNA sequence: TGTGCCATCAGTGGGGACCCCTACGAGCAGTACTTC.

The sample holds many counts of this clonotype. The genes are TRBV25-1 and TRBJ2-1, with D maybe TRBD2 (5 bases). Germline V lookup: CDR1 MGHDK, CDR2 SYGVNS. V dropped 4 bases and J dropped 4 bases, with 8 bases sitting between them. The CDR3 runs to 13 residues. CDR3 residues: CASSVGSYNEQFF. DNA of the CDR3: TGTGCCAGCAGTGTGGGGAGTTACAATGAGCAGTTCTTC.

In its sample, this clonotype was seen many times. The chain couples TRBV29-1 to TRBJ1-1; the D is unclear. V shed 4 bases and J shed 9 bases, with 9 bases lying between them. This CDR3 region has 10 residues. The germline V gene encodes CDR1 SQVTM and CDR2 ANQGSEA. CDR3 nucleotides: TGCAGCGTTGGCGACGGGAAAGCTTTCTTT. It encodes CSVGDGKAFF. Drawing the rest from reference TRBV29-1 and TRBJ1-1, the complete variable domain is SAVISQKPSRDICQRGTSLTIQCQVDSQVTMMFWYRQQPGQSLTLIATANQGSEATYESGFVIDKFPISRPNLTFSTLTVSNMSPEDSSIYLCSVGDGKAFFGQGTRLTVV.

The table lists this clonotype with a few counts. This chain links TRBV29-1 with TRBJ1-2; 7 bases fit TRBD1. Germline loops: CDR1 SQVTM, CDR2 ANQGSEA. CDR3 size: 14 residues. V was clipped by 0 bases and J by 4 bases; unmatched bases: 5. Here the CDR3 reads CSVEEGQLAYGYTF. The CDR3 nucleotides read TGCAGCGTTGAAGAGGGACAGCTTGCCTATGGCTACACCTTC.

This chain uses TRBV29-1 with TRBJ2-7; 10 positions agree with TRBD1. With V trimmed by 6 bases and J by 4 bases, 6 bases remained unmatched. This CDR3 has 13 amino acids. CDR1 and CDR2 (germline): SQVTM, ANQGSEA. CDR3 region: CSVRRDRGYEQYF. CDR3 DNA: TGCAGCGTACGACGGGACAGGGGTTACGAGCAGTACTTC.

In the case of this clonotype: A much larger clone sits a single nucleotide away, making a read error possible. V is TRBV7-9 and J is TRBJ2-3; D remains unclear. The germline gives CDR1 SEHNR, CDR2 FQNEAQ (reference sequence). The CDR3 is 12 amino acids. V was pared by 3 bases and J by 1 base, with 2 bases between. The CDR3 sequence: CASSFGTDTQYF. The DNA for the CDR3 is TGTGCCAGCAGCTTTGGCACAGATACGCAGTATTTT.

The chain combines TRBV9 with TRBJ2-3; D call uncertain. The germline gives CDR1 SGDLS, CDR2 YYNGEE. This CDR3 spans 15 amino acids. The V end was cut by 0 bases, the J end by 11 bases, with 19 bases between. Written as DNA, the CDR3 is TGTGCCAGCAGCGTAGATGGAAGGGTGGGGAATGAGCAGTATTTT. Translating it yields CASSVDGRVGNEQYF.

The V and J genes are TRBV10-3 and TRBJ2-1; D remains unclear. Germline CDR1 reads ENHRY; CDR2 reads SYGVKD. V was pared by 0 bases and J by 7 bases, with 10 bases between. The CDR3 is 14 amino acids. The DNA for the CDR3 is TGTGCCATCAGTGAGTCGATCTTGAGGAATGAGCAGTTCTTC. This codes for CAISESILRNEQFF.

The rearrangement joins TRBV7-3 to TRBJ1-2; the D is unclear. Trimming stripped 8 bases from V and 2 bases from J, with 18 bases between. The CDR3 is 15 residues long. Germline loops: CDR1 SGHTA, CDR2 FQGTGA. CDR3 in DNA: TGTGCCAGCGCTGCCATGAGGGCGCTAAACTATGGCTACACCTTC. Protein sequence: CASAAMRALNYGYTF.

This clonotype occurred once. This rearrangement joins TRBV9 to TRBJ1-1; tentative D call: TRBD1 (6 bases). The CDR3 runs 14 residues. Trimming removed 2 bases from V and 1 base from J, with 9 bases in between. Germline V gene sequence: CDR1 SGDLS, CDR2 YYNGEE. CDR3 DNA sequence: TGTGCCAGCAGCGTGGGGGGCCCGAACACTGAAGCTTTCTTT. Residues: CASSVGGPNTEAFF.

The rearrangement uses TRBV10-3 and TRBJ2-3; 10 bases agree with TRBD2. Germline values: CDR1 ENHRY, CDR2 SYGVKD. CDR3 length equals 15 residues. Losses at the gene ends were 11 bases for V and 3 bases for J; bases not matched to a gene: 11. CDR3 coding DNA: TGTGCCGCCCTCCCCGGGACTAGCGCAACAGATACGCAGTATTTT. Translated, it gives CAALPGTSATDTQYF.

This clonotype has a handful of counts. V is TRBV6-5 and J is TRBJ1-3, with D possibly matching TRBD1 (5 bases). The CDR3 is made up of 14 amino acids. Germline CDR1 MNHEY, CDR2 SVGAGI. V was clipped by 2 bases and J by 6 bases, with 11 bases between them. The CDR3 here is CASSYRGGLNTIYF. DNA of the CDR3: TGTGCCAGCAGTTACCGTGGGGGATTAAACACCATATATTTT.

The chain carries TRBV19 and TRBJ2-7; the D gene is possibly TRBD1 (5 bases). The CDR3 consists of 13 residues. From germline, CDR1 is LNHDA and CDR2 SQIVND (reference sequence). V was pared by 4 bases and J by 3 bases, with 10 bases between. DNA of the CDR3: TGTGCCAGTAGTAAGGCAGGGCACTACGAGCAGTACTTC. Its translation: CASSKAGHYEQYF.

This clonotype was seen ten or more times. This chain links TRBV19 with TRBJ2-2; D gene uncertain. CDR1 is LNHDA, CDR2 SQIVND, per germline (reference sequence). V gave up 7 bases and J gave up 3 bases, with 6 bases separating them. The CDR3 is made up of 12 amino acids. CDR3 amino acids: CASKGDTGELFF. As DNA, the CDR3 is TGTGCCAGTAAGGGTGACACCGGGGAGCTGTTTTTT.